This T cell receptor (beta chain) appears in the sequencing data of a study of shared clonotypes between healthy human individuals. The naive CD8 subset, CD45RO-negative cells positively selected for CCR7, excluded terminally differentiated effector memory CD45RA+ cells. The method was immunoSEQ multiplex PCR; TCRdb's version includes in-frame clones alone and lacks a portion of them. The table records over 2 million clones, approximately 94% of them present only once. The sample was naive CD8+ T cells sorted from blood. The TCR originated in a man between 18 and 29 years old in good health.

CDR3 in DNA: TGTGCCAGCAGCTTCTGGGACAGCAACAATGAGCAGTTCTTC. The encoded protein is CASSFWDSNNEQFF. The chain joins TRBV5-5 to TRBJ2-1, with 7 positions matching TRBD1. The germline gives CDR1 SGHKS, CDR2 YYEKEE (reference sequence). The CDR3 is 14 amino acids. V was pared by 2 bases and J by 5 bases, with 4 bases of the junction left unmatched.